This entry lists 19 T cell receptor beta chains sequenced from one sample in a study of blood T cell repertoires in COVID-19. Method: immunoSEQ multiplex PCR; TCRdb's copy keeps in-frame clones and lacks some. Altogether about 150,000 clones are present, roughly four fifths being singletons, with the ten largest covering around 3.7%. The sample comprised PBMCs or T cells enriched from blood (not recorded which). Every receptor here comes from a woman in her forties or fifties with acute COVID-19.

The chain joins TRBV5-6 to TRBJ2-5; D remains unclear. CDR1 and CDR2 from the germline V gene are SGHDT and YYEEEE. This CDR3 has 17 amino acids. V lost 1 base and J lost 0, with 16 bases in between. CDR3 sequence: CASSLTATLSYQETQYF. The DNA of the CDR3 is TGTGCCAGCAGCTTGACAGCTACACTTTCGTACCAAGAGACCCAGTACTTC.

The V and J genes are TRBV27 and TRBJ2-6; D is unresolved. Germline values: CDR1 MNHEY, CDR2 SMNVEV (reference sequence). CDR3 length equals 15 residues. V was shortened by 3 bases and J by 4 bases, with 10 bases between the two germline ends. CDR3 amino acids: CASSLEPWGANVLTF. The CDR3 region has the DNA TGTGCCAGCAGTTTGGAGCCCTGGGGGGCCAACGTCCTGACTTTC.

The chain joins TRBV19 to TRBJ1-1, with D hard to call. Germline V gene sequence: CDR1 LNHDA, CDR2 SQIVND (reference sequence). The CDR3 extends over 15 amino acids. Trimming cost V 3 bases and J 0 bases, with 11 bases left between them. CDR3 sequence: CASSISPGMNTEAFF. CDR3 DNA sequence: TGTGCCAGTAGTATTTCTCCCGGGATGAACACTGAAGCTTTCTTT.

The gene calls are TRBV3-1 (or the pseudogene TRBV3-2) and TRBJ2-7; 10 nucleotides line up with TRBD1. With V trimmed by 3 bases and J by 3 bases, 8 bases remained unmatched. The CDR3 consists of 16 residues. The germline V gene has CDR1 LGHDT and CDR2 YNNKEL (reference sequence). Written as DNA, the CDR3 is TGTGCCAGCAGCCAGGGGCCGGGACAGGGGTACTACGAGCAGTACTTC. The encoded protein is CASSQGPGQGYYEQYF.

This chain uses TRBV6-5 with TRBJ2-1; TRBD2 agrees at 9 bases. V trimming: 6 bases; J trimming: 7 bases; junction bases outside the gene matches: 10. This CDR3 has 15 residues. In germline, CDR1 is MNHEY, CDR2 SVGAGI. The DNA for the CDR3 is TGTGCCAGCAGAAACTCCCGGCTAGCGGGAAATGAGCAGTTCTTC. Encoded protein: CASRNSRLAGNEQFF.

This clone was counted once. The chain recombines TRBV2 with TRBJ2-5; 7 nucleotides line up with TRBD2. Germline V CDR1 and CDR2: SNHLY, FYNNEI. CDR3 size: 20 residues. V dropped 7 bases and J dropped 5; count of bases not matched to a gene: 28. The CDR3 DNA follows: TGTGCCAGCAAGAAGGAACCGGGACTACCCACTCCGGGAGACAAGGAGACCCAGTACTTC. It yields the protein CASKKEPGLPTPGDKETQYF.

This clone was observed a handful of times. The junction departs from germline at one end; a sequencing error may be responsible. This chain links TRBV7-7 with TRBJ1-3; D is uncertain. This CDR3 spans 15 amino acids. Per germline, CDR1 SSHAT and CDR2 FNYEAQ (reference sequence). CDR3 sequence reads: CASSLAAGYGNTIYF. CDR3 coding DNA: TGTGCTAGCAGCTTAGCGGCGGGGTACGGAAACACCATATATTTT.

V is TRBV18 and J is TRBJ1-1; D is possibly TRBD1 (6 bases). Trimming shortened V by 6 bases and J by 5 bases, and 10 bases separated the two germline ends. This CDR3 comprises 12 residues. Germline lookup yields CDR1 KGHSH and CDR2 LQKENI. The CDR3 bases are TGTGCCAGCTCCTCCGGGACAACTGAAGCTTTCTTT. Its translation: CASSSGTTEAFF.

The rearrangement uses TRBV10-3 and TRBJ1-5; 8 bases align to TRBD1. Trimming cost V 0 bases and J 1 base; bases outside gene matches: 5. Per the germline V gene, CDR1 is ENHRY and CDR2 is SYGVKD. This CDR3 region has 17 residues. CDR3: CAISESGGQGSNQPQHF. The CDR3 DNA is TGTGCCATCAGTGAGTCGGGAGGACAGGGCAGCAATCAGCCCCAGCATTTT.

The chain recombines TRBV5-4 with TRBJ2-3, with 8 bases matching TRBD2. There are 18 residues in the CDR3. Germline assignment: CDR1 SGHNT and CDR2 YYREEE (reference sequence). V lost 0 bases and J lost 1; bases outside the gene matches: 10. The CDR3 bases are TGTGCCAGCAGCTTGGGGGGCCGGGAGGGTAGAGGCACAGATACGCAGTATTTT. Translation: CASSLGGREGRGTDTQYF.

The V gene is TRBV5-6, the J gene TRBJ1-5; 10 nucleotides agree with TRBD1. The germline gives CDR1 SGHDT, CDR2 YYEEEE. Unmatched junction bases numbered 9, after V lost 3 bases and J lost 6 bases. The CDR3 spans 16 residues. The CDR3 reads CASSWGRDRGFQPQHF. CDR3 DNA: TGTGCCAGCAGCTGGGGGCGGGACAGGGGTTTTCAGCCCCAGCATTTT.

The V and J genes are TRBV5-8 and TRBJ1-5; the D is unclear. The length of the CDR3 is 12 residues. The germline V gene encodes CDR1 SGHTS and CDR2 YDEGEE. Trimming left V 4 bases short and J 9 bases short, with 11 bases between. DNA of the CDR3: TGTGCCAGCAGCACCCGGGGTGGGCCCCAGCATTTT. It codes for CASSTRGGPQHF.

The CDR3 DNA sequence: TGTGCCAGCAGCCAAGGGGGCTCACGGGAGACCCAGTACTTC. Translation gives CASSQGGSRETQYF. The chain carries TRBV11-2 and TRBJ2-5; 7 nucleotides align to TRBD1. Germline V CDR1 and CDR2: SGHAT, FQNNGV. The ends lost 5 bases at V and 5 bases at J; junction bases unmatched: 8. CDR3 size: 14 residues.

The count of this clone is one. The rearrangement joins TRBV7-6 to TRBJ2-2; TRBD2 matches at 9 bases. J was trimmed by 4 bases and V by 6 bases; bases with no gene match: 6. The germline CDR1 and CDR2 sequences are SGHVS and FNYEAQ. The CDR3 totals 15 residues. Here the CDR3 reads CASSYSGSGTGELFF. The CDR3 DNA reads TGTGCCAGCAGTTATAGCGGGAGTGGCACCGGGGAGCTGTTTTTT.

In DNA, the CDR3 is TGTGCCAGCAGCTTGTCGGTTGGCGGGACAGGGGGTAGTTGGACTGAAGCTTTCTTT. This sequence encodes CASSLSVGGTGGSWTEAFF. This chain uses TRBV5-5 with TRBJ1-1, with 11 bases that match TRBD1. Losses at the gene ends were 1 base for V and 5 bases for J; bases not matched to a gene: 16. The CDR3 spans 19 residues. Germline CDR1 and CDR2: SGHKS and YYEKEE (reference sequence).

CDR3 in amino acids: CASTPKAGGSHNEQFF. CDR3 coding DNA: TGTGCCAGCACCCCCAAAGCGGGAGGGTCGCATAATGAGCAGTTCTTC. This chain links TRBV7-8 with TRBJ2-1; 10 nucleotides align to TRBD2. V shed 7 bases, J shed 7 bases, and the junction held 13 bases outside the gene matches. CDR1 and CDR2 (germline): SGHVS, FQNEAQ. The CDR3 loop spans 16 amino acids.

The V call is TRBV7-3, the J call TRBJ1-2, with TRBD1 as a possible D gene (5 bases). The CDR3 runs 13 residues. The germline V gene has CDR1 SGHTA and CDR2 FQGTGA. The V end lost 2 bases, the J end lost 3 bases, and 7 bases lay between the germline ends. In nucleotides, the CDR3 is TGTGCCAGCAGCTTAGGGGGGGACTATGGCTACACCTTC. It is translated as CASSLGGDYGYTF.

The chain employs TRBV7-8 and TRBJ1-5; weak D call: TRBD1 (6 bases). Germline V gene sequence: CDR1 SGHVS, CDR2 FQNEAQ. This CDR3 region has 16 residues. V lost 1 base to trimming and J lost 2 bases, with 12 bases between them. CDR3 amino acids: CASSLGEQGRNQPQHF. The CDR3 bases are TGTGCCAGCAGCTTAGGGGAACAGGGTCGCAATCAGCCCCAGCATTTT.

V is TRBV27 and J is TRBJ2-7; 7 bases are shared with TRBD1. The CDR3 sequence is 15 residues long. The germline V gene has CDR1 MNHEY and CDR2 SMNVEV (reference sequence). The V segment lost 5 bases and the J segment 2 bases; nucleotides outside the gene matches: 9. CDR3 region: CASSKTRTGAYEQYF. The CDR3 nucleotides are TGTGCCAGCAGTAAAACTAGGACAGGAGCCTACGAGCAGTACTTC.